Below, 16 T cell receptor beta chains from the same sample are listed, as sequenced in a study of chemoradiotherapy in HPV16-positive cancers. Data came from immunoSEQ multiplex PCR; TCRdb stores just in-frame clones and leaves some out. This sample has under 6,000 clones; around 74% occur once, and the top ten carry about 10%. The starting material was tumor tissue, obtained from a patient who underwent chemoradiotherapy. The receptors come from a human donor with HPV-associated anogenital cancer.

The rearrangement uses TRBV5-1 and TRBJ2-1, with TRBD2 matching 13 bases. The germline V gene encodes CDR1 SGHRS and CDR2 YFSETQ. J was trimmed by 4 bases and V by 4 bases; bases with no gene match: 8. The CDR3 spans 17 residues. The CDR3 is CASSLARGLAGYNEQFF. For the CDR3, the DNA is TGCGCCAGCAGCCTGGCCCGGGGACTAGCGGGGTACAATGAGCAGTTCTTC.

This clone was observed a handful of times. This chain joins TRBV5-4 and TRBJ2-2; D is possibly TRBD1 (6 bases). Trimming shortened V by 7 bases and J by 4 bases, and 11 bases separated the two germline ends. CDR1 is SGHNT and CDR2 is YYREEE in the germline V gene (reference sequence). The CDR3 consists of 13 residues. CDR3 sequence (DNA): TGTGCCAGCGGAGAACAGGGCACCGGGGAGCTGTTTTTT. Translated, it gives CASGEQGTGELFF.

The chain carries TRBV19 and TRBJ2-2; D may be TRBD1 or TRBD2 (5 bases each). The CDR3 is 15 amino acids. The germline V gene encodes CDR1 LNHDA and CDR2 SQIVND (reference sequence). V was cut by 7 bases and J by 1 base, with 13 bases left in between. CDR3 residues: CASKDFGGNTGELFF. The CDR3 nucleotides read TGTGCCAGTAAAGACTTTGGGGGGAACACCGGGGAGCTGTTTTTT.

The DNA for the CDR3 is TGTGCCAGTAGTCCTAGCGGCACAGATACGCAGTATTTT. Encoded protein: CASSPSGTDTQYF. The chain has TRBV19 and TRBJ2-3, with D possibly matching TRBD2 (6 bases). Germline V gene data show CDR1 as LNHDA and CDR2 as SQIVND (reference sequence). Trimming took off 5 bases at V and 1 base at J, with 7 bases between the two ends. The CDR3 sequence is 13 residues long.

The gene calls are TRBV18 and TRBJ1-2, with 8 nucleotides matching TRBD1. The CDR3 has 15 amino acids. The germline CDR1 and CDR2 sequences are KGHSH and LQKENI. V trimming: 3 bases; J trimming: 6 bases; junction bases outside the gene matches: 9. CDR3 protein: CASSPRSQGEDGYTF. The CDR3 coding sequence is TGTGCCAGCTCACCCCGTTCACAGGGGGAAGATGGCTACACCTTC.

The chain uses TRBV6-5 and TRBJ1-1, with no clear D. The CDR3 sequence is 14 residues long. Germline assignment: CDR1 MNHEY and CDR2 SVGAGI. V lost 0 bases and J 3 bases, leaving 8 bases between the germline ends. CDR3 loop: CASSYSGRDTEAFF. The CDR3 DNA reads TGTGCCAGCAGTTACTCAGGGCGCGACACTGAAGCTTTCTTT.

CDR3 bases: TGTGCCAGCAGCCTAGAATGGACGGGCGCCGGGGAGCTGTTTTTT. This codes for CASSLEWTGAGELFF. The chain carries TRBV4-2 and TRBJ2-2; D unresolved. Germline-derived CDR1 and CDR2 are LGHNA and YNFKEQ. This CDR3 has 15 amino acids. V lost 4 bases, J lost 6 bases, and 15 bases lay in between.

This clone was seen a few times. The rearrangement joins TRBV5-1 to TRBJ2-5; D gene ambiguous. CDR3 length: 13 amino acids. Germline CDR1 SGHRS, CDR2 YFSETQ. Trimming left V 2 bases short and J 2 bases short, with 7 bases between. CDR3 region: CASSLKQQETQYF. DNA of the CDR3: TGCGCCAGCAGCTTAAAACAGCAAGAGACCCAGTACTTC.

CDR3 bases: TGTGCCAGTACCCCCGGACTAGCGGGACCTTACAATGAGCAGTTCTTC. Protein product: CASTPGLAGPYNEQFF. The V and J genes are TRBV19 and TRBJ2-1, with 12 bases that match TRBD2. V lost 7 bases to trimming and J lost 4 bases; unmatched junction nucleotides: 8. CDR3 length: 16 residues. The germline V gene has CDR1 LNHDA and CDR2 SQIVND (reference sequence). The variable domain in full, completed from reference TRBV19 and TRBJ2-1, reads DGGITQSPKYLFRKEGQNVTLSCEQNLNHDAMYWYRQDPGQGLRLIYYSQIVNDFQKGDIAEGYSVSREKKESFPLTVTSAQKNPTAFYLCASTPGLAGPYNEQFFGPGTRLTVL.

The chain recombines TRBV14 with TRBJ2-7; D might be TRBD2 (5 bases). The germline V gene has CDR1 SGHDN and CDR2 FVKESK. The germline V and J ends were trimmed by 10 bases and 4 bases, with 17 bases remaining between them. This CDR3 region has 13 residues. The CDR3 region has the DNA TGTGCCACCGCCGGGTCGAGCGGTTACGAGCAGTACTTC. Protein product: CATAGSSGYEQYF.

Only one count was recorded for this clone. This sequence joins TRBV5-1 and TRBJ2-1; possibly TRBD2 for D (5 bases). The CDR3 runs 14 residues. Germline values: CDR1 SGHRS, CDR2 YFSETQ. The V end lost 6 bases, the J end lost 5 bases, and 15 bases lay between the germline ends. For the CDR3, the DNA is TGCGCCAGCACCCCCTCGGGGAATCACAATGAGCAGTTCTTC. Its protein is CASTPSGNHNEQFF. Variable domain in full (rest from reference TRBV5-1 and TRBJ2-1): KAGVTQTPRYLIKTRGQQVTLSCSPISGHRSVSWYQQTPGQGLQFLFEYFSETQRNKGNFPGRFSGRQFSNSRSEMNVSTLELGDSALYLCASTPSGNHNEQFFGPGTRLTVL.

This clone was seen only a few times. The chain is built from TRBV7-8 and TRBJ2-7, with TRBD2 matching 12 bases. The CDR3 totals 16 residues. Germline CDR1 is SGHVS and CDR2 is FQNEAQ. V dropped 4 bases and J dropped 2; count of bases not matched to a gene: 6. The CDR3 DNA follows: TGTGCCAGCAGCTCGACTAGCGGGAGCCACACCTACGAGCAGTACTTC. Translation gives CASSSTSGSHTYEQYF.

This clone was seen a handful of times. The rearrangement uses TRBV5-1 and TRBJ2-7; D remains ambiguous. The CDR3 loop spans 16 amino acids. Germline V CDR1 and CDR2: SGHRS, YFSETQ. V lost 0 bases to trimming and J lost 4 bases, with 17 bases between them. The CDR3 region is CASSLANGLSLYEQYF. DNA for the CDR3: TGCGCCAGCAGCTTGGCCAATGGTTTGTCTCTTTACGAGCAGTACTTC. Variable domain in full (rest from reference TRBV5-1 and TRBJ2-7): KAGVTQTPRYLIKTRGQQVTLSCSPISGHRSVSWYQQTPGQGLQFLFEYFSETQRNKGNFPGRFSGRQFSNSRSEMNVSTLELGDSALYLCASSLANGLSLYEQYFGPGTRLTVT.

The gene calls are TRBV2 and TRBJ2-3; D gene ambiguous. Germline-derived CDR1 and CDR2 are SNHLY and FYNNEI. The ends were cut back, 6 bases at V and 2 bases at J, with 18 bases in the middle. The CDR3 sequence is 16 residues long. CDR3 loop: CASSHELATITDTQYF. CDR3 DNA sequence: TGTGCCAGCAGCCATGAGTTAGCCACCATCACAGATACGCAGTATTTT. The variable domain in full, with the rest retrieved from reference TRBV2 and TRBJ2-3, is EPEVTQTPSHQVTQMGQEVILRCVPISNHLYFYWYRQILGQKVEFLVSFYNNEISEKSEIFDDQFSVERPDGSNFTLKIRSTKLEDSAMYFCASSHELATITDTQYFGPGTRLTVL.

The chain carries TRBV2 and TRBJ2-5; D is unresolved. From germline, CDR1 is SNHLY and CDR2 FYNNEI. Trimming pared 4 bases from V and 4 bases from J, leaving 10 bases between. The CDR3 spans 13 residues. The CDR3 here is CASSGARGETQYF. The CDR3 nucleotides read TGTGCCAGCAGTGGGGCCAGAGGAGAGACCCAGTACTTC.

V usage is TRBV30 and J usage is TRBJ2-6; D unresolved. The germline V gene has CDR1 GTSNPN and CDR2 SVGIG (reference sequence). The CDR3 sequence is 15 residues long. Trimming pared 4 bases from V and 0 bases from J, leaving 10 bases between. Written as DNA, the CDR3 is TGTGCCTGGACTAGACAAAACTCTGGGGCCAACGTCCTGACTTTC. Amino acids: CAWTRQNSGANVLTF. Variable domain in full (rest from reference TRBV30 and TRBJ2-6): SQTIHQWPATLVQPVGSPLSLECTVEGTSNPNLYWYRQAAGRGLQLLFYSVGIGQISSEVPQNLSASRPQDRQFILSSKKLLLSDSGFYLCAWTRQNSGANVLTFGAGSRLTVL.